The clone carrying this T cell receptor beta chain has only a few counts. The data were produced by immunoSEQ multiplex PCR, yet TCRdb's version contains in-frame clones alone and is incomplete. This table holds tens of thousands of clones, around 90% found once. Trimming at V came to 3 bases and at J to 2 bases, leaving 4 bases not matched to a gene. CDR3 length: 15 amino acids. CDR1 KGHSH and CDR2 LQKENI come from the germline V gene. These data belong to a study of T cells in tuberculosis. In the study overall: PBMC were archived before or within 7 days of starting treatment.

Time point in this sample: new active TB diagnosis, blood taken before or within 7 days of starting treatment. Each clinical donor contributed on average around 100,000 T cells from unsorted cryopreserved PBMC. The starting material was PBMCs, obtained at tuberculosis diagnosis. The sequence was collected from an adult with tuberculosis. The J gene is TRBJ2-7, the V gene TRBV18; 10 bases are a match to TRBD1. The CDR3 sequence: CASSPGQGGTYEQYF. CDR3 sequence (DNA): TGTGCCAGCTCACCCGGACAGGGGGGTACCTACGAGCAGTACTTC.